This entry lists 2 T cell receptor beta chains sequenced from one sample in a study of blood T cell repertoires in COVID-19. Assay: immunoSEQ multiplex PCR; the TCRdb copy retains only in-frame clones and omits some. The table lists roughly 130,000 clones, less than 80% of them singletons. Sequences were obtained from peripheral blood. The receptors were gathered from a man between 60 and 75 years old with acute or convalescent COVID-19.

This clone occurred once. The CDR3 DNA is TGCGCCAGCAGCCAGTCGCCTCAGGGAAATGAAAAACTGTTTTTT. It codes for CASSQSPQGNEKLFF. This chain uses TRBV4-3 with TRBJ1-4, with D perhaps TRBD1 (5 bases). This CDR3 contains 15 residues. CDR1 LGHNA and CDR2 YSLEER come from the germline V gene. The V gene lost 3 bases and the J gene lost 5 bases, with 13 bases spanning the gap.

This clone was seen once. The chain has TRBV6-6 and TRBJ1-2; D ambiguous. Germline V gene data show CDR1 as MNHNY and CDR2 as SVGAGI (reference sequence). V gave up 2 bases and J gave up 3 bases, with 7 bases separating them. CDR3 length: 13 residues. Here the CDR3 reads CASSYGLDYGYTF. In DNA form, the CDR3 reads TGTGCCAGCAGTTACGGGCTGGACTATGGCTACACCTTC.